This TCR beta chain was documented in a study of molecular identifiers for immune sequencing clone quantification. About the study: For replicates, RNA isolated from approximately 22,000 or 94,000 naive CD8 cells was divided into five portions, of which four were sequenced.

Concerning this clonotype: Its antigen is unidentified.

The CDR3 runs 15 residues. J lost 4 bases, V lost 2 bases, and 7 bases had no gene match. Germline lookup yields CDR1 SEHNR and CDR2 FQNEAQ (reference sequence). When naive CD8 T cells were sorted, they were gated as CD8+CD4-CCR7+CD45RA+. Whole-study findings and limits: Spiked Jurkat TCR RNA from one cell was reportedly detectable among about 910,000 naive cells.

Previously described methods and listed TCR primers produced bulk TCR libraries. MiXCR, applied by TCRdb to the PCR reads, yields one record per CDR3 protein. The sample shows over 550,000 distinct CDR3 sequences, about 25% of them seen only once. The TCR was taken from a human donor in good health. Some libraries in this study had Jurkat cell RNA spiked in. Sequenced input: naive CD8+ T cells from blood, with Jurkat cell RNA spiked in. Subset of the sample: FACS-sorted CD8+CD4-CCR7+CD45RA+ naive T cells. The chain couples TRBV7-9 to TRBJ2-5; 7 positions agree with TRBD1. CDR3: CASSLSDRAGETQYF. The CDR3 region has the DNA TGTGCCAGCAGCTTAAGCGACAGGGCGGGAGAGACCCAGTACTTC.